The 12 T cell receptor beta chains below all came from one sample that was sequenced in a study of CD8+CD57+ T cells in acquired aplastic anemia. The TCR beta profiling, which covered VDJ combination and CDR3 sequence, was carried out using genomic DNA as the template. TCRdb reprocessed the reads via MiXCR and lists one record per CDR3 protein. The table records fewer than 250,000 distinct CDR3 sequences, about half of them present only once. Before being chosen for sequencing, patients had shown CD8+CD57+ cell expansion by flow cytometry. The sequenced sample was sorted CD4+, CD8+, or CD8+CD57+ T cells (not recorded which) from PBMCs. The receptors derive from a human donor with aplastic anemia.

The chain recombines TRBV6-1 with TRBJ2-7; tentatively, D is TRBD1 (6 bases). The V and J ends lost 5 bases and 2 bases respectively, with 13 bases between them. This CDR3 spans 14 amino acids. The germline V gene has CDR1 MNHNS and CDR2 SASEGT. The CDR3 sequence: CASSYQGPPYEQYF. For the CDR3, the DNA is TGTGCCAGCAGTTACCAGGGGCCCCCCTACGAGCAGTACTTC.

This clonotype was recorded at least ten times. The rearrangement joins TRBV2 to TRBJ1-3; D gene ambiguous. Trimming removed 2 bases from V and 0 bases from J, with 11 bases in between. The CDR3 loop spans 16 amino acids. The germline V gene encodes CDR1 SNHLY and CDR2 FYNNEI. CDR3 sequence: CASSEKRWSSGNTIYF. The CDR3, as DNA: TGTGCCAGCAGTGAAAAACGGTGGAGCTCTGGAAACACCATATATTTT. Supplemented by reference TRBV2 and TRBJ1-3, the full variable domain reads EPEVTQTPSHQVTQMGQEVILRCVPISNHLYFYWYRQILGQKVEFLVSFYNNEISEKSEIFDDQFSVERPDGSNFTLKIRSTKLEDSAMYFCASSEKRWSSGNTIYFGEGSWLTVV.

This clonotype was picked up many times. V usage is TRBV28 and J usage is TRBJ1-2; unclear D gene. The V end lost 2 bases, the J end lost 2 bases, and 6 bases lay between the germline ends. From germline, CDR1 is MDHEN and CDR2 SYDVKM. CDR3 length: 13 residues. The CDR3 sequence: CASSLGENYGYTF. Here the CDR3 DNA reads TGTGCCAGCAGTTTAGGCGAGAACTATGGCTACACCTTC.

The J gene is TRBJ1-2, the V gene TRBV3-1, with 7 bases matching TRBD1. V dropped 2 bases and J dropped 4; count of bases not matched to a gene: 7. Germline V gene lookup returns CDR1 LGHDT and CDR2 YNNKEL (reference sequence). The CDR3 sequence is 15 residues long. The CDR3 DNA sequence: TGTGCCAGCAGCCAATCCGGACAGGTTTCCTATGGCTACACCTTC. This sequence encodes CASSQSGQVSYGYTF.

In the case of this clonotype: At one end the junction does not follow the germline gene, possibly because of a read error. The DNA for the CDR3 is TGTGCCAGCGGTGATGGTTCTAGCACAGATACGCAGTATTTT. The encoded protein is CASGDGSSTDTQYF. The chain carries TRBV6-1 and TRBJ2-3; D not resolved. The length of the CDR3 is 14 residues. Germline V CDR1 and CDR2: MNHNS, SASEGT.

This clonotype occurred many times. The rearrangement links TRBV11-3 to TRBJ1-2; D call uncertain. The V end was cut by 1 base, the J end by 0 bases, with 12 bases between. Germline CDR1 reads SGHNT; CDR2 reads YENEEA. The CDR3 length is 16 residues. CDR3 region: CASSLASFSTNYGYTF. The CDR3 nucleotides are TGTGCCAGCAGCTTAGCCAGCTTCTCAACTAACTATGGCTACACCTTC.

The CDR3 nucleotides are TGCAGTGCTAGGAAAACAGGGGAGGAGACCCAGTACTTC. This sequence encodes CSARKTGEETQYF. J is TRBJ2-5 and V is TRBV20-1, with 7 bases that match TRBD1. The junction had 6 bases not matched to a gene; V was cut back by 3 bases and J by 5 bases. The CDR3 extends over 13 amino acids. Per the germline V gene, CDR1 is DFQATT and CDR2 is SNEGSKA (reference sequence).

This clonotype was seen many times. V and J are TRBV6-6 and TRBJ1-2, with 10 bases aligning to TRBD1. The germline CDR1 and CDR2 sequences are MNHNY and SVGAGI (reference sequence). CDR3 size: 13 residues. Trimming cost V 7 bases and J 7 bases; bases outside gene matches: 6. CDR3 protein: CASTLTGGFGYTF. The CDR3 coding sequence is TGTGCCAGCACACTGACAGGGGGCTTTGGCTACACCTTC.

The table lists this clonotype with many counts. The chain recombines TRBV29-1 with TRBJ1-4, with 10 bases that match TRBD1. The V segment lost 4 bases and the J segment 10 bases; nucleotides outside the gene matches: 6. Germline V gene data show CDR1 as SQVTM and CDR2 as ANQGSEA. This CDR3 is 13 amino acids long. CDR3 sequence: CSVAGTGEVKLFF. DNA for the CDR3: TGCAGCGTTGCGGGGACAGGGGAAGTAAAACTGTTTTTT.

The sample holds many counts of this clonotype. The chain employs TRBV4-1 and TRBJ1-1; no clear D. CDR1 and CDR2 (germline): MGHRA, YSYEKL. The CDR3 has 15 residues. V gave up 1 base and J gave up 0 bases, with 9 bases separating them. CDR3: CASSQGADMNTEAFF. CDR3 sequence (DNA): TGCGCCAGCAGCCAAGGGGCTGACATGAACACTGAAGCTTTCTTT.

This clonotype came up a few times. A much larger clone lies one base from this, so it may be a read error. The chain couples TRBV20-1 to TRBJ1-6; a possible D gene is TRBD1 (6 bases). The CDR3 runs 13 residues. The V gene's germline CDR1 is DFQATT and CDR2 SNEGSKA (reference sequence). DNA for the CDR3: TGCAGCCCCCAGGGGCCTTATAATTCACCCCTCCGCTTT. It encodes CSPQGPYNSPLRF.

Ten or more counts support this clonotype. In DNA form, the CDR3 reads TGTGCCAGTAGTATTTTGGTGACAGGGATGGGAGCTAACTATGGCTACACCTTC. This encodes CASSILVTGMGANYGYTF. The V call is TRBV19, the J call TRBJ1-2; 7 bases map to TRBD1. This CDR3 is 18 amino acids long. The germline V gene encodes CDR1 LNHDA and CDR2 SQIVND (reference sequence). V gave up 3 bases and J gave up 0 bases; unmatched junction bases: 13.